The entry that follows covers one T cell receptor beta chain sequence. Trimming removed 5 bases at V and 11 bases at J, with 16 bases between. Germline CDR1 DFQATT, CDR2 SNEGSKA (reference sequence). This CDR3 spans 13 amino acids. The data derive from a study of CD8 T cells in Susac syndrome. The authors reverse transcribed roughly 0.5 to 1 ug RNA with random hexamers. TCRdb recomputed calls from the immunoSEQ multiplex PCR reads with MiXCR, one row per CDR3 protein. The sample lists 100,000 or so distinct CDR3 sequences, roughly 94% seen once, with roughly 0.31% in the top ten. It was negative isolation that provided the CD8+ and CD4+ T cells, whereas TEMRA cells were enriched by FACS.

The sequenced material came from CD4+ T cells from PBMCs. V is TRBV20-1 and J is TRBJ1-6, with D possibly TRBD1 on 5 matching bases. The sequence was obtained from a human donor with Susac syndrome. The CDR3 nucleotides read TGCAGTGCTGCGGGGGAGGGGACGACACCCCTCCACTTT. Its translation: CSAAGEGTTPLHF.